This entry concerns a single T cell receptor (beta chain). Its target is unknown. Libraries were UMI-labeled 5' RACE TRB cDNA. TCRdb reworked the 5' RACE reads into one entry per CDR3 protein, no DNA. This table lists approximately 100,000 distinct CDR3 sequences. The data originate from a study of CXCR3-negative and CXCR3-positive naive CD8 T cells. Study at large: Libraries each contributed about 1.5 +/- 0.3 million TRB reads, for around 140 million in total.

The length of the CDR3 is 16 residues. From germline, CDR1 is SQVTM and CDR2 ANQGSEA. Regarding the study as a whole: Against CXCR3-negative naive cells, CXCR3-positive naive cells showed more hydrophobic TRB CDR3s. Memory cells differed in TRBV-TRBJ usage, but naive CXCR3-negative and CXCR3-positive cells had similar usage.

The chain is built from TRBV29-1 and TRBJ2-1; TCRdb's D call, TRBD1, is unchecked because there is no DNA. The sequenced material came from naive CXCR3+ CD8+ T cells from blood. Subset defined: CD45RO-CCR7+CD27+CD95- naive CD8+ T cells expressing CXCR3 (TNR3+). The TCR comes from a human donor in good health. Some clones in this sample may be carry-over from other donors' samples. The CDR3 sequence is CSAELAPTGIDNEQFF.